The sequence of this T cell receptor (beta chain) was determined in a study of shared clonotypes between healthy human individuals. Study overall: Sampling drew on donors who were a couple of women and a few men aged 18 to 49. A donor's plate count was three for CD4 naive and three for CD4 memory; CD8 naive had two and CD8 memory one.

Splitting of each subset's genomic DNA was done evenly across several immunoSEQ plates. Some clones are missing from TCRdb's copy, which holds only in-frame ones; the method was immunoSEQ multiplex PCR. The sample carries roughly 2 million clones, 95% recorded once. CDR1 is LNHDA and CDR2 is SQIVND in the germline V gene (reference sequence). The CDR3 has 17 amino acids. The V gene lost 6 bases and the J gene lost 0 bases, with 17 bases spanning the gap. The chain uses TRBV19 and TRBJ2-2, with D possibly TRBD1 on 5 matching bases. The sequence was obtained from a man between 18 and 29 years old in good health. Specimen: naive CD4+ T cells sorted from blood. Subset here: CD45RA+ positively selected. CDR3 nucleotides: TGTGCCAGTAGACTTAAACAGGTGCCCTCGAACACCGGGGAGCTGTTTTTT. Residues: CASRLKQVPSNTGELFF.